The 17 T cell receptor beta chains below all came from one sample that was sequenced in a study of T cell responses to AZD1222 COVID-19 vaccine. The method was immunoSEQ multiplex PCR; TCRdb's version includes in-frame clones alone and lacks a portion of them. This sample carries approximately 150,000 clones, about 94% of them seen once, and the ten largest clones take about 4%. This specimen consisted of peripheral blood, obtained 28 days after the second AZD1222 dose. Receptors originate from an adult who received the AZD1222 COVID-19 vaccine.

This clone is a singleton in its sample. The J gene is TRBJ2-7, the V gene TRBV6-5, with a weak D call TRBD2 (6 bases). Trimming stripped 7 bases from V and 6 bases from J, with 19 bases between. This CDR3 has 14 amino acids. Germline assignment: CDR1 MNHEY and CDR2 SVGAGI. The CDR3: CASNSRGRSGEQYF. CDR3 DNA sequence: TGTGCCAGCAACAGCCGTGGGAGGTCTGGCGAGCAGTACTTC.

The chain is built from TRBV18 and TRBJ1-3, with D unresolved. V was shortened by 2 bases and J by 4 bases, with 9 bases between the two germline ends. This CDR3 contains 14 residues. From germline, CDR1 is KGHSH and CDR2 LQKENI. This CDR3 reads CASSPGSGGNTIYF. The CDR3 region has the DNA TGTGCCAGCTCACCAGGCTCGGGAGGAAACACCATATATTTT.

The chain has TRBV2 and TRBJ1-5; the D gene is possibly TRBD1 (5 bases). The V gene's germline CDR1 is SNHLY and CDR2 FYNNEI. The CDR3 has 14 residues. The V and J ends lost 3 bases and 7 bases respectively, with 13 bases between them. The CDR3, as DNA: TGTGCCAGCAGTGAGCCTAGAGGGGCCCAGCCCCAGCATTTT. Translation gives CASSEPRGAQPQHF.

The CDR3, as DNA: TGTGCCAGCAGGACTAGCGGGGGGGTACATGAGCAGTTCTTC. It yields the protein CASRTSGGVHEQFF. The chain recombines TRBV2 with TRBJ2-1; 14 nucleotides line up with TRBD2. With 6 bases clipped from V and 8 bases from J, the junction kept 3 bases outside the gene matches. The CDR3 consists of 14 residues. Germline CDR1 reads SNHLY; CDR2 reads FYNNEI.

This clone was detected a few times. This chain connects TRBV4-2 to TRBJ1-1; D perhaps matches TRBD1 (5 bases). Trimming took 0 bases from V and 0 from J, leaving 26 bases between them. This CDR3 has 21 amino acids. The germline V gene encodes CDR1 LGHNA and CDR2 YNFKEQ. Here the CDR3 DNA reads TGTGCCAGCAGCCAAGAAGCGGGGCTAGGTACTATGCGGGGATTGAACACTGAAGCTTTCTTT. As protein: CASSQEAGLGTMRGLNTEAFF.

This chain uses TRBV10-2 with TRBJ2-1; TRBD1 matches at 10 bases. Germline assignment: CDR1 WSHSY and CDR2 SAAADI. V shed 1 base, J shed 9 bases, and the junction held 9 bases outside the gene matches. This CDR3 is 16 amino acids long. CDR3 DNA: TGCGCCAGCAGTGAGTTAGGGACAGGGGAGACGACTGAGCAGTTCTTC. Translation: CASSELGTGETTEQFF.

The genes are TRBV12-3 or TRBV12-4 and TRBJ1-1, with D perhaps TRBD1 (5 bases). Trimming pared 4 bases from V and 6 bases from J, leaving 12 bases between. The CDR3 runs 13 residues. The CDR3 bases are TGTGCCAGCAGTTCCTCGGGGGTAGCTGAAGCTTTCTTT. Protein sequence: CASSSSGVAEAFF.

The chain combines TRBV6-2 or TRBV6-3 with TRBJ2-5; 8 nucleotides line up with TRBD1. Looked up from germline, CDR1 is MNHEY and CDR2 is SVGEGT. The CDR3 is made up of 18 amino acids. Trimming took 2 bases from V and 5 from J; bases not matched to a gene: 16. The CDR3 loop is CASSYDRGYRKRLETQYF. The CDR3 DNA reads TGTGCCAGCAGTTACGACAGGGGATACCGTAAGAGACTCGAGACCCAGTACTTC.

The V call is TRBV7-9, the J call TRBJ2-3; D remains unclear. The CDR3 contains 14 residues. CDR1 is SEHNR, CDR2 FQNEAQ, per germline (reference sequence). Trimming took 5 bases from V and 3 from J, leaving 12 bases between them. The CDR3 sequence is CASSSPVRTDTQYF. The DNA for the CDR3 is TGTGCCAGCAGCAGTCCAGTGCGGACAGATACGCAGTATTTT.

The chain couples TRBV13 to TRBJ1-6; 7 positions match TRBD1. Germline trimming cut 5 bases from V and 7 bases from J; bases unmatched to any gene: 8. Germline V gene lookup returns CDR1 PRHDT and CDR2 FYEKMQ (reference sequence). The CDR3 runs 15 residues. CDR3 sequence: CASSTRQGWNSPLHF. The CDR3 nucleotides read TGTGCCAGCAGCACAAGACAGGGATGGAATTCACCCCTCCACTTT.

This sequence joins TRBV7-2 and TRBJ1-1; D remains ambiguous. CDR3 length equals 15 residues. Germline V CDR1 and CDR2: SGHTA, FQGNSA. The germline V and J ends were trimmed by 0 bases and 3 bases, with 11 bases remaining between them. This CDR3 reads CASSLALGLDTEAFF. CDR3 coding DNA: TGTGCCAGCAGCTTAGCGCTTGGGTTGGACACTGAAGCTTTCTTT.

V is TRBV20-1 and J is TRBJ1-4; no reliable D call. The CDR3 length is 11 residues. Trimming removed 3 bases at V and 8 bases at J, with 7 bases between. From germline, CDR1 is DFQATT and CDR2 SNEGSKA (reference sequence). The CDR3 sequence is CSARIVEKLFF. DNA for the CDR3: TGCAGTGCTAGGATAGTAGAAAAACTGTTTTTT.

This clone showed up just a few times. This chain joins TRBV11-2 and TRBJ1-3; 7 positions match TRBD1. After removal of 1 base from V and 7 bases from J, the junction contained 4 bases not matched to a gene. This CDR3 region has 14 residues. CDR1 SGHAT and CDR2 FQNNGV come from the germline V gene. CDR3 DNA: TGTGCCAGCAGCTTAGCAGGGGGGCGTAACACCATATATTTT. Translated: CASSLAGGRNTIYF.

V and J are TRBV4-3 and TRBJ2-1; 7 bases are shared with TRBD2. The CDR3 has 15 amino acids. Per the germline V gene, CDR1 is LGHNA and CDR2 is YSLEER. Trimming removed 1 base from V and 6 bases from J; junction bases left unmatched: 6. CDR3 sequence reads: CASSQGLPGGNEQFF. The CDR3 coding sequence is TGCGCCAGCAGCCAAGGACTTCCGGGGGGCAATGAGCAGTTCTTC.

This clone was recorded a few times. The chain joins TRBV19 to TRBJ1-5; no clear D. The CDR3 is made up of 15 amino acids. Germline V gene sequence: CDR1 LNHDA, CDR2 SQIVND (reference sequence). V lost 5 bases, J lost 5 bases, and 16 bases lay in between. In nucleotides, the CDR3 is TGTGCCAGTAGTGCCCCCCTACCCTTTGATCAGCCCCAGCATTTT. It specifies CASSAPLPFDQPQHF.

The rearrangement joins TRBV5-1 to TRBJ2-7, with 9 bases matching TRBD2. Germline V CDR1 and CDR2: SGHRS, YFSETQ. With V trimmed by 6 bases and J by 7 bases, 17 bases remained unmatched. The CDR3 is 16 amino acids. CDR3 protein: CASTTWTSAGGREQYF. The CDR3 region has the DNA TGCGCCAGCACCACTTGGACGTCTGCGGGAGGGCGTGAGCAGTACTTC.

The rearrangement links TRBV4-1 to TRBJ2-7, with D maybe TRBD2 (5 bases). The V end lost 4 bases, the J end lost 3 bases, and 13 bases lay between the germline ends. The germline V gene encodes CDR1 MGHRA and CDR2 YSYEKL. The CDR3 is 14 amino acids. The CDR3 DNA is TGCGCCAGCAGCCGGACTCTAGCTATCTACGAGCAGTACTTC. Translating gives CASSRTLAIYEQYF.